These 10 T cell receptor beta chains originate from one sample sequenced in a study of T cells in Graves' hyperthyroidism and ophthalmopathy. The CDR3 regions of TCR beta were amplified from RNA transcripts. A first-round RT-PCR of the TCR CDR3 used the HTBI primer set. TCRdb recomputed calls from the multiplex PCR reads with MiXCR, one row per CDR3 protein. The table lists roughly 550,000 distinct CDR3 sequences, roughly a sixth of them singletons. The sequenced material came from blood. The receptors were gathered from a woman in her 30s with Graves' ophthalmopathy.

This clonotype occurred many times. The chain couples TRBV20-1 to TRBJ2-6; 8 positions agree with TRBD2. CDR1 is DFQATT and CDR2 is SNEGSKA in the germline V gene (reference sequence). This CDR3 contains 14 residues. The V gene end was trimmed by 7 bases and the J gene end by 3 bases; junction bases not matched to a gene: 5. CDR3 coding DNA: TGCAGTGTCTCGGCGGGAGGTGGGGCCAACGTCCTGACTTTC. It encodes CSVSAGGGANVLTF.

Ten or more counts support this clonotype. The chain carries TRBV4-2 and TRBJ2-7, with D unresolved. Germline lookup yields CDR1 LGHNA and CDR2 YNFKEQ. With 7 bases removed from V and 0 bases from J, the gap between germline ends came to 13 bases. This CDR3 has 14 amino acids. This CDR3 is CASTPGGFSYEQYF. The DNA of the CDR3 is TGTGCCAGCACCCCGGGTGGTTTCTCCTACGAGCAGTACTTC.

This clonotype was seen a few times. The rearrangement joins TRBV6-1 to TRBJ1-5, with D unclear. The V end was cut by 5 bases, the J end by 6 bases, with 11 bases between. The CDR3 spans 13 residues. The germline V gene encodes CDR1 MNHNS and CDR2 SASEGT. The CDR3 here is CASSSGVVQPQHF. For the CDR3, the DNA is TGTGCCAGCAGTTCCGGGGTTGTTCAGCCCCAGCATTTT.

This chain links TRBV15 with TRBJ2-1; 15 bases match TRBD2. The CDR3 covers 19 residues. J lost 3 bases, V lost 0 bases, and 6 bases had no gene match. Germline V lookup: CDR1 LNHNV, CDR2 YYDKDF (reference sequence). The CDR3 nucleotides are TGTGCCACCAGCAGAGATAGCTTGGGACTAGCGGGAGGCTACAATGAGCAGTTCTTC. Translation: CATSRDSLGLAGGYNEQFF.

The CDR3 protein is CASSLSLPHTDTQYF. In DNA form, the CDR3 reads TGTGCCAGCAGCTTATCCCTACCCCACACAGATACGCAGTATTTT. V gene TRBV7-2 combines with J gene TRBJ2-3, with unresolved D. The ends were cut back, 2 bases at V and 2 bases at J, with 11 bases in the middle. The length of the CDR3 is 15 residues. Germline V gives CDR1 SGHTA, CDR2 FQGNSA.

In this sample, this clonotype turned up many times. This sequence joins TRBV20-1 and TRBJ2-7; weak D call: TRBD1 (5 bases). CDR3 length: 13 residues. V was shortened by 3 bases and J by 7 bases, with 16 bases between the two germline ends. CDR1 and CDR2 (germline): DFQATT, SNEGSKA (reference sequence). The CDR3 sequence: CSASGQPRAEQYF. Written as DNA, the CDR3 is TGCAGTGCTAGTGGGCAGCCCAGGGCGGAGCAGTACTTC.

In this sample, this clonotype turned up many times. V is TRBV27 and J is TRBJ1-1; 7 bases match TRBD1. The ends lost 7 bases at V and 2 bases at J; junction bases unmatched: 7. From germline, CDR1 is MNHEY and CDR2 SMNVEV (reference sequence). The CDR3 runs to 14 residues. CDR3 nucleotides: TGTGCCAGCATGGTTCACAGGGGAAACACTGAAGCTTTCTTT. This gives the protein CASMVHRGNTEAFF.

This clonotype has more than one count but fewer than ten. The chain is built from TRBV11-2 and TRBJ2-2; TRBD2 might be the D (6 bases). Looked up from germline, CDR1 is SGHAT and CDR2 is FQNNGV. Between the trimmed V and J ends, which lost 4 bases and 0 bases, there was a span of 15 bases. The CDR3 extends over 17 amino acids. The chain's CDR3 is CASSSAPGLPNTGELFF. Here the CDR3 DNA reads TGTGCCAGCAGCTCGGCCCCGGGACTCCCGAACACCGGGGAGCTGTTTTTT.

This clonotype came up many times. This chain uses TRBV30 with TRBJ1-2; D may be TRBD1 (5 bases). The germline V gene encodes CDR1 GTSNPN and CDR2 SVGIG (reference sequence). The CDR3 extends over 15 amino acids. The V end was cut by 5 bases, the J end by 3 bases, with 19 bases between. CDR3 sequence: CAWGGTRISYYGYTF. DNA of the CDR3: TGTGCCTGGGGGGGAACGAGGATTTCGTACTATGGCTACACCTTC.

In this sample, this clonotype turned up a few times. This may come from a read error, since a much larger clone is one base off. This chain joins TRBV3-1 and TRBJ2-5, with D uncertain. The CDR3 sequence is 13 residues long. The germline gives CDR1 LGHDT, CDR2 YNNKEL (reference sequence). CDR3 nucleotide sequence: TGTGCCAACAGCCAAGATTTACTAGAGACCCAGTACTTC. This translates into CANSQDLLETQYF.